The 30 T cell receptor beta chains given below trace back to one sample, sequenced in a study of shared clonotypes between healthy human individuals. Sequenced by immunoSEQ multiplex PCR; TCRdb stores in-frame clones only, minus some. The sample has around 2,100,000 clones, about 94% seen once. Naive CD8 cells lacked CD45RO and underwent positive selection for CCR7, leaving out terminally differentiated effector memory CD45RA+ cells. The sequenced sample was naive CD8+ T cells sorted from blood. The receptors were gathered from a man aged 18 to 30 in good health.

The chain's CDR3 is CASSQNGEKLFF. The CDR3 DNA reads TGCGCCAGCAGTCAGAATGGGGAAAAACTGTTTTTT. The chain couples TRBV4-1 to TRBJ1-4; D remains ambiguous. Trimming cost V 6 bases and J 8 bases, with 10 bases left between them. Germline CDR1 is MGHRA and CDR2 is YSYEKL. This CDR3 has 12 residues.

In this sample, this clone turned up a few times. V usage is TRBV2 and J usage is TRBJ1-3; unclear D gene. The V end was cut by 4 bases, the J end by 2 bases, with 3 bases between. This CDR3 has 12 amino acids. Germline V lookup: CDR1 SNHLY, CDR2 FYNNEI. CDR3 loop: CASSGPGNTIYF. The DNA for the CDR3 is TGTGCCAGCAGTGGCCCTGGAAACACCATATATTTT.

The chain carries TRBV28 and TRBJ1-1; D possibly corresponds to TRBD1 (5 bases). V lost 5 bases to trimming and J lost 3 bases, with 16 bases between them. Germline CDR1 MDHEN, CDR2 SYDVKM. The CDR3 runs to 15 residues. CDR3 protein: CASSSGSGLYTEAFF. The CDR3 DNA is TGTGCCAGCAGTAGCGGGTCAGGGTTATACACTGAAGCTTTCTTT.

This chain links TRBV6-1 with TRBJ1-5; 8 bases line up with TRBD1. From germline, CDR1 is MNHNS and CDR2 SASEGT. The ends lost 4 bases at V and 1 base at J; junction bases unmatched: 3. The CDR3 is made up of 15 amino acids. The CDR3 protein is CASSGGDRSNQPQHF. In DNA form, the CDR3 reads TGTGCCAGCAGTGGGGGGGACAGGAGCAATCAGCCCCAGCATTTT.

This chain links TRBV4-3 with TRBJ2-7; D gene ambiguous. Trimming took off 1 base at V and 3 bases at J, with 10 bases between the two ends. The CDR3 contains 14 residues. The germline gives CDR1 LGHNA, CDR2 YSLEER. CDR3 sequence (DNA): TGCGCCAGCAGCCAAGGTCCTGCCAGCTACGAGCAGTACTTC. It translates to CASSQGPASYEQYF.

The table lists this clone with a count of one. The chain joins TRBV25-1 to TRBJ2-5; 10 positions match TRBD1. The CDR3 has 14 amino acids. The V and J ends lost 5 bases and 3 bases, in that order; junction bases with no gene match: 3. Germline CDR1 is MGHDK and CDR2 is SYGVNS. The chain's CDR3 is CASSFGQGEETQYF. The CDR3, as DNA: TGTGCCAGCAGTTTTGGACAGGGGGAAGAGACCCAGTACTTC. Full variable domain (outside the CDR3, taken from reference TRBV25-1 and TRBJ2-5): EADIYQTPRYLVIGTGKKITLECSQTMGHDKMYWYQQDPGMELHLIHYSYGVNSTEKGDLSSESTVSRIRTEHFPLTLESARPSHTSQYLCASSFGQGEETQYFGPGTRLLVL.

This clone was found once. J is TRBJ2-3 and V is TRBV14; 10 bases are a match to TRBD2. CDR3 length: 15 residues. Losses at the gene ends were 4 bases for V and 6 bases for J; bases not matched to a gene: 7. The germline gives CDR1 SGHDN, CDR2 FVKESK. The CDR3, as DNA: TGTGCCAGCAGCCGGCTAGCGGGAGCAGTGGATACGCAGTATTTT. This translates into CASSRLAGAVDTQYF.

As for this clone: The same CDR3 arises from other DNA sequences in this sample as well. The V call is TRBV6-5, the J call TRBJ2-7, with D tentatively TRBD1 (6 bases). CDR3 size: 14 residues. Trimming took 2 bases from V and 3 from J, leaving 11 bases between them. In germline, CDR1 is MNHEY, CDR2 SVGAGI. CDR3 loop: CASSYNRESYEQYF. DNA for the CDR3: TGTGCCAGCAGTTACAACAGGGAGAGCTACGAGCAGTACTTC.

V usage is TRBV5-1 and J usage is TRBJ1-5; possibly TRBD1 for D (6 bases). Germline loops: CDR1 SGHRS, CDR2 YFSETQ. Deletions cut 4 bases from V and 6 bases from J, with 17 bases between. CDR3 size: 15 residues. The CDR3 loop is CASSPSTGAAQPQHF. The CDR3, as DNA: TGCGCCAGCAGCCCCTCAACGGGGGCGGCTCAGCCCCAGCATTTT.

The chain has TRBV9 and TRBJ2-1; D ambiguous. Germline-derived CDR1 and CDR2 are SGDLS and YYNGEE. Trimming took off 3 bases at V and 9 bases at J, with 10 bases between the two ends. The CDR3 covers 12 residues. CDR3 sequence: CASSAPGVEQFF. DNA of the CDR3: TGTGCCAGCAGCGCCCCCGGCGTTGAGCAGTTCTTC.

The chain combines TRBV13 with TRBJ2-7; D not certain. CDR1 PRHDT and CDR2 FYEKMQ come from the germline V gene (reference sequence). V was trimmed by 4 bases and J by 4 bases, leaving 14 bases between them. The CDR3 length is 14 residues. CDR3 residues: CASSSESRAYEQYF. CDR3 bases: TGTGCCAGCAGCTCAGAAAGTCGGGCGTACGAGCAGTACTTC.

A note on this clone: At the DNA level, this CDR3 is encoded by other sequences in the same sample as well. This chain uses TRBV27 with TRBJ1-5; the D gene is possibly TRBD1 (6 bases). This CDR3 contains 12 residues. Trimming stripped 6 bases from V and 6 bases from J, with 9 bases between. Germline V lookup: CDR1 MNHEY, CDR2 SMNVEV (reference sequence). CDR3 bases: TGTGCCAGCAGCCAAGGGGGTCAGCCCCAGCATTTT. This gives the protein CASSQGGQPQHF.

The genes are TRBV6-5 and TRBJ2-7; 7 positions agree with TRBD1. V gave up 9 bases and J gave up 6 bases; unmatched junction bases: 5. Germline loops: CDR1 MNHEY, CDR2 SVGAGI. The CDR3 is 11 amino acids. Written as DNA, the CDR3 is TGTGCCAGGATGACAGGGTTCGAGCAGTACTTC. Translated, it gives CARMTGFEQYF.

This sequence joins TRBV5-1 and TRBJ2-7; 14 bases are a match to TRBD2. Germline CDR1 is SGHRS and CDR2 is YFSETQ. V lost 4 bases to trimming and J lost 3 bases; unmatched junction nucleotides: 6. The CDR3 spans 16 residues. The CDR3 is CASSHGLAGGGYEQYF. As DNA, the CDR3 is TGCGCCAGCAGCCATGGACTAGCGGGAGGAGGCTACGAGCAGTACTTC.

V gene TRBV4-1 combines with J gene TRBJ2-1; D not certain. This CDR3 spans 14 amino acids. V lost 0 bases and J 7 bases, leaving 10 bases between the germline ends. The germline V gene has CDR1 MGHRA and CDR2 YSYEKL. The CDR3 loop reads CASSQDLTVNEQFF. DNA of the CDR3: TGCGCCAGCAGCCAAGATCTAACAGTTAATGAGCAGTTCTTC.

The chain combines TRBV4-3 with TRBJ1-1; 8 nucleotides line up with TRBD1. Germline CDR1 and CDR2: LGHNA and YSLEER. The CDR3 has 15 residues. The trim removed 1 base at V and 2 bases at J, leaving 3 bases unmatched. The CDR3 DNA sequence: TGCGCCAGCAGCCAAGGCGCAGGGGGCAACACTGAAGCTTTCTTT. Residues: CASSQGAGGNTEAFF.

J is TRBJ2-7 and V is TRBV14, with 10 positions matching TRBD1. Germline V gene lookup returns CDR1 SGHDN and CDR2 FVKESK. The CDR3 is 15 residues long. Losses at the gene ends were 4 bases for V and 4 bases for J; bases not matched to a gene: 7. The CDR3 nucleotides are TGTGCCAGCAGCCGAGGGACAGGGGCTTGGTACGAGCAGTACTTC. Its translation is CASSRGTGAWYEQYF.

This rearrangement joins TRBV7-2 to TRBJ2-2; the match to TRBD2 covers 8 bases. Germline CDR1 is SGHTA and CDR2 is FQGNSA. There are 17 residues in the CDR3. V lost 6 bases and J lost 0; bases outside the gene matches: 9. CDR3 DNA: TGTGCCAGCAGGGAACCGGGACTAGGTGCGAACACCGGGGAGCTGTTTTTT. Its protein product is CASREPGLGANTGELFF.

This chain uses TRBV30 with TRBJ2-2; TRBD2 matches 8 bases. CDR1 and CDR2 (germline): GTSNPN, SVGIG (reference sequence). The J segment lost 1 base and the V segment lost 0 bases, leaving 7 bases of the junction unmatched. This CDR3 has 17 amino acids. CDR3 DNA: TGTGCCTGGAGTGTAAAAAGCGGGAGCGGGAACACCGGGGAGCTGTTTTTT. Residues: CAWSVKSGSGNTGELFF. Full variable domain (rest looked up from reference TRBV30 and TRBJ2-2): SQTIHQWPATLVQPVGSPLSLECTVEGTSNPNLYWYRQAAGRGLQLLFYSVGIGQISSEVPQNLSASRPQDRQFILSSKKLLLSDSGFYLCAWSVKSGSGNTGELFFGEGSRLTVL.

The chain links TRBV30 to TRBJ2-7, with 15 bases aligning to TRBD2. The germline CDR1 and CDR2 sequences are GTSNPN and SVGIG (reference sequence). The CDR3 extends over 13 amino acids. V was pared by 5 bases and J by 7 bases, with 3 bases of the junction left unmatched. The CDR3 nucleotides are TGTGCCTGGGGACTAGCGGGAGGGAAAGAGCAGTACTTC. Protein sequence: CAWGLAGGKEQYF.

The gene calls are TRBV5-1 and TRBJ2-3, with D perhaps TRBD1 (5 bases). Trimming left V 0 bases short and J 2 bases short, with 13 bases between. The germline V gene has CDR1 SGHRS and CDR2 YFSETQ. CDR3 length: 16 residues. CDR3 coding DNA: TGCGCCAGCAGCTTGGTCTTGGACAAACCCACAGATACGCAGTATTTT. Translation gives CASSLVLDKPTDTQYF.

As concerns this clone: Within the sample, other DNA sequences also encode this same CDR3. The chain recombines TRBV2 with TRBJ2-7; the D gene is possibly TRBD2 (6 bases). This CDR3 has 13 amino acids. Trimming removed 4 bases at V and 2 bases at J, with 9 bases between. The germline V gene encodes CDR1 SNHLY and CDR2 FYNNEI. The DNA for the CDR3 is TGTGCCAGCAGTGGGGGACTTCCCTACGAGCAGTACTTC. As protein: CASSGGLPYEQYF.

The gene calls are TRBV11-2 and TRBJ1-2, with D uncertain. V dropped 1 base and J dropped 3 bases, with 9 bases sitting between them. Germline V gives CDR1 SGHAT, CDR2 FQNNGV. CDR3 length equals 14 residues. The CDR3, as DNA: TGTGCCAGCAGCTTAGGACCCGAATACTATGGCTACACCTTC. Residues: CASSLGPEYYGYTF.

The table lists this clone with a count of one. The chain couples TRBV7-9 to TRBJ2-5; TRBD1 might be the D (5 bases). Germline V lookup: CDR1 SEHNR, CDR2 FQNEAQ (reference sequence). The CDR3 is 15 amino acids. V lost 5 bases to trimming and J lost 3 bases, with 16 bases between them. The CDR3: CASSPGPEGEETQYF. DNA for the CDR3: TGTGCCAGCAGCCCAGGGCCAGAAGGGGAAGAGACCCAGTACTTC.

This rearrangement joins TRBV7-9 to TRBJ2-1; D might be TRBD2 (5 bases). This CDR3 region has 13 residues. CDR1 and CDR2 (germline): SEHNR, FQNEAQ (reference sequence). Trimming removed 5 bases at V and 6 bases at J, with 11 bases between. The DNA of the CDR3 is TGTGCCAGCAGCCCCACTAGTGGCAATGAGCAGTTCTTC. This sequence encodes CASSPTSGNEQFF.

On this clone itself: Other DNA sequences from this sample encode an identical CDR3 as well. V usage is TRBV9 and J usage is TRBJ2-7; D is possibly TRBD1 (6 bases). The CDR3 is made up of 14 amino acids. V gave up 0 bases and J gave up 2 bases, with 9 bases separating them. Germline V gene sequence: CDR1 SGDLS, CDR2 YYNGEE. The CDR3 sequence is CASSVEDSPYEQYF. Here the CDR3 DNA reads TGTGCCAGCAGCGTAGAGGACAGCCCCTACGAGCAGTACTTC.

This clone has a single count. The V call is TRBV25-1, the J call TRBJ2-7; D is ambiguous. This CDR3 comprises 11 residues. The germline CDR1 and CDR2 sequences are MGHDK and SYGVNS. The V end lost 8 bases, the J end lost 0 bases, and 5 bases lay between the germline ends. In DNA form, the CDR3 reads TGTGCCAGCGGGGTCTCCTACGAGCAGTACTTC. Amino acids: CASGVSYEQYF.

The rearrangement joins TRBV28 to TRBJ2-7; D ambiguous. The CDR3 consists of 13 residues. Germline CDR1 MDHEN, CDR2 SYDVKM. The V end lost 6 bases, the J end lost 2 bases, and 11 bases lay between the germline ends. The CDR3 bases are TGTGCCAGCAGGAAACGGACGGCCTACGAGCAGTACTTC. It encodes CASRKRTAYEQYF.

As for this clone: This specimen includes other DNA sequences encoding the same CDR3. The rearrangement links TRBV7-9 to TRBJ2-7; possible D gene TRBD1, 5 bases. Germline V gives CDR1 SEHNR, CDR2 FQNEAQ (reference sequence). The CDR3 extends over 13 amino acids. The germline V and J ends were trimmed by 3 bases and 2 bases, with 8 bases remaining between them. CDR3 in DNA: TGTGCCAGCAGCTTGCCAGGGACCTACGAGCAGTACTTC. Amino acids: CASSLPGTYEQYF.

This sequence joins TRBV7-2 and TRBJ2-3, with TRBD2 matching 9 bases. J lost 3 bases, V lost 5 bases, and 9 bases had no gene match. The germline CDR1 and CDR2 sequences are SGHTA and FQGNSA. CDR3 length: 16 amino acids. The CDR3 coding sequence is TGTGCCAGCAGCCTCTGGACTAGCGCGATAACAGATACGCAGTATTTT. This sequence encodes CASSLWTSAITDTQYF.